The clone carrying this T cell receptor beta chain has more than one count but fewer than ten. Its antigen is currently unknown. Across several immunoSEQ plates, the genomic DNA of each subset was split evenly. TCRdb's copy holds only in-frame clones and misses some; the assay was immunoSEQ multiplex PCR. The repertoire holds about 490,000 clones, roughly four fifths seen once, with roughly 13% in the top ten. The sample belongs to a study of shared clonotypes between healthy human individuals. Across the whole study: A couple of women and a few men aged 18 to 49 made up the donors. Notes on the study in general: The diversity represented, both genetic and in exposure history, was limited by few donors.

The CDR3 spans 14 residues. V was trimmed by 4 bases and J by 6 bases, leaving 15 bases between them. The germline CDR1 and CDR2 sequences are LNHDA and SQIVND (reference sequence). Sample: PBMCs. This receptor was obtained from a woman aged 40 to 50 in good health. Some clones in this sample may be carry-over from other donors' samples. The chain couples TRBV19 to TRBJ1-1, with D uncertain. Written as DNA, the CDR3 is TGTGCCAGTAGTACCCCCCCAGAGGAATCTGAAGCTTTCTTT. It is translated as CASSTPPEESEAFF.